This T cell receptor beta chain was retrieved from a study of T cells in Graves' hyperthyroidism and ophthalmopathy. Study conclusions and caveats: Model predictions of ophthalmopathy came a median approximately 6.5 months before onset.

The germline CDR1 and CDR2 sequences are SGHNT and YYREEE (reference sequence). The CDR3 loop spans 17 amino acids. Trimming removed 3 bases from V and 5 bases from J; junction bases left unmatched: 7. Amplified TCR beta CDR3 regions derived from RNA transcripts. Using the HTBI primer set, a first-round RT-PCR was run on the TCR CDR3. TCRdb ran MiXCR on the multiplex PCR reads and lists one entry per CDR3 protein. The sample yields roughly 400,000 distinct CDR3 sequences, roughly 25% seen once. Patients were aged 18 to 65, had disease duration under 2 months, and had newly diagnosed hyperthyroidism. Exclusions: uncontrolled infection, other autoimmune disease, pregnancy, lactation. Clinicians diagnosed patients from clinical symptoms, serum thyroxine and TRAb, thyroid ultrasound and orbital computed tomography. Regarding this clonotype: Its target is not known.

The chain has TRBV5-4 and TRBJ2-1; 14 bases line up with TRBD2. The sequenced sample was blood. This TCR derives from a man aged 45-65 years with Graves' hyperthyroidism. The CDR3 bases are TGTGCCAGCAGCTGGGGCCCGGGACTAGCGGGAGACAATGAGCAGTTCTTC. This gives the protein CASSWGPGLAGDNEQFF.